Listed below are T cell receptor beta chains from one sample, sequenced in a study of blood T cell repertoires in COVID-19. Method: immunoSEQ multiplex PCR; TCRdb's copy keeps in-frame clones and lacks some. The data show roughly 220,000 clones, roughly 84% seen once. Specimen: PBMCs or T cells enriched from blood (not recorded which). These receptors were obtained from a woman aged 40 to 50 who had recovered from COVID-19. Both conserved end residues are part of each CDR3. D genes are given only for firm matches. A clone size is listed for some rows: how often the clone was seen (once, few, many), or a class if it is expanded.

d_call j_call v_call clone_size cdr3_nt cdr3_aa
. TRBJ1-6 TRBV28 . TGTGCCAGCAGTTTATGGGCACAAGATAATTCACCCCTCCACTTT CASSLWAQDNSPLHF
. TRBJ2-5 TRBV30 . TGTGCCTGGACCCCGGGCAGCGGACAAGAGACCCAGTACTTC CAWTPGSGQETQYF
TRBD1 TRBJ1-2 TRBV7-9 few TGTGCCAGCAGCGCGACAGGGGACGGCTACACCTTC CASSATGDGYTF
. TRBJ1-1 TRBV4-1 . TGCGCCAGCAGCCAAGGGGGCAGGCACACTGAAGCTTTCTTT CASSQGGRHTEAFF
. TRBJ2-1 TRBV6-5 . TGTGCCAGCAGTCTGAACGGGAGATACAATGAGCAGTTCTTC CASSLNGRYNEQFF
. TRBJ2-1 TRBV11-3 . TGTGCCAGCAGCTTAGCGGAGGTTTACAATGAGCAGTTCTTC CASSLAEVYNEQFF
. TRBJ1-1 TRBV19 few TGTGCCAGTCACATCTCAGGGGTCTGGAACACTGAAGCTTTCTTT CASHISGVWNTEAFF
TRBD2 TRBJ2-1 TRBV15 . TGTGCCACCAGCAGCCCCCCGGGACTAGCGGGAGGAGGATACAATGAGCAGTTCTTC CATSSPPGLAGGGYNEQFF
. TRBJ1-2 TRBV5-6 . TGTGCCAGCAGCTTGGGACCCCCCCGACAGCCTTCTGGCTACACCTTC CASSLGPPRQPSGYTF
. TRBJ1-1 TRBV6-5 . TGTGCCAGCTGGCAGAACCTTAATCGGAACACTGAAGCTTTCTTT CASWQNLNRNTEAFF
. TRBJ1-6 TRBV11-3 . TGTGCCAGCAGCTTAGAACTCTGGAGGAGCTCCTATAATTCACCCCTCCACTTT CASSLELWRSSYNSPLHF
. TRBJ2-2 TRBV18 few TGTGCCAGCTCACCACTAAGGGGAACCGGGGAGCTGTTTTTT CASSPLRGTGELFF
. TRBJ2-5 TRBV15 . TGTGCCACCAGCAGAGATCGCTCGCAGGCTGGTGAAGAGACCCAGTACTTC CATSRDRSQAGEETQYF
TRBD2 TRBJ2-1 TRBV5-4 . TGTGCCAGCAGCTCGGGACTAGCGGGAAGAAATGAGCAGTTCTTC CASSSGLAGRNEQFF
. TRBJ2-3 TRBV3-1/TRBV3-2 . TGTGCCAGCAAGTTTCGCAGGGGGGAAACAGATACGCAGTATTTT CASKFRRGETDTQYF
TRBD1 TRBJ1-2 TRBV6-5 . TGTGCCAGCAGTTACAGGGGGCGATGGGGCTACACCTTC CASSYRGRWGYTF
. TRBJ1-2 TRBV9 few TGTGCCAGCAGCCCCGGCGGGGGGCGACTTGGCTACACCTTC CASSPGGGRLGYTF
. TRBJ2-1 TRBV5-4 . TGTGCCAGCAGCTCGGGGGGGACAGGGAATTTCAATGAGCAGTTCTTC CASSSGGTGNFNEQFF
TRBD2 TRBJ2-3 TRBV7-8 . TGTGCCAGCAGCGGGAACCTAGCGGGAGTGGAAGATACGCAGTATTTT CASSGNLAGVEDTQYF
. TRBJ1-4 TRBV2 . TGTGCCAGCAGTGAAGGCAGCGCAACTAATGAAAAACTGTTTTTT CASSEGSATNEKLFF
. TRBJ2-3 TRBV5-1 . TGCGCCAGCAGCTTAGAGGATACGCAGTATTTT CASSLEDTQYF
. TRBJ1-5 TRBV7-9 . TGTGCCAGCAGCTCCCAGGGGAGCAATCAGCCCCAGCATTTT CASSSQGSNQPQHF
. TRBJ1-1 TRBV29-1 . TGCAGCGCCGCACCCCTAAACAGGGACACTGAAGCTTTCTTT CSAAPLNRDTEAFF
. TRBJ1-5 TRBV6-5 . TGTGCCAGCAGCCCCAGGTCGCGCAATCAGCCCCAGCATTTT CASSPRSRNQPQHF
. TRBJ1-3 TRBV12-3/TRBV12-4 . TGTGCCAGCAGCTGGTTCGGGGACACCATATATTTT CASSWFGDTIYF
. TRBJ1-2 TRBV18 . TGTGCCAGCTCACCCAGTATGGGACAAGATGGCTACACCTTC CASSPSMGQDGYTF
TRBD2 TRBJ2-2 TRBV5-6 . TGTGCCAGCAGCCCGCCTCCACTAGCGGGAGGCCTAAACACCGGGGAGCTGTTTTTT CASSPPPLAGGLNTGELFF
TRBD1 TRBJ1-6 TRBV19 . TGTGCCAGTAGTACTCGGACAGGGGGCGACGTTTCCTATAATTCACCCCTCCACTTT CASSTRTGGDVSYNSPLHF
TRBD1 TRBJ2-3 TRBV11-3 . TGTGCCAGCAGCTCGGCAGGGGGCCCCCACACAGATACGCAGTATTTT CASSSAGGPHTDTQYF
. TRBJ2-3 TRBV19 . TGTGCCAGTAGTCAGCGGAGCGCCACAGATACGCAGTATTTT CASSQRSATDTQYF
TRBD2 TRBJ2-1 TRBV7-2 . TGTGCCAGCAGCCCCCGGACTAGCGGGAGGGTATATGAGCAGTTCTTC CASSPRTSGRVYEQFF
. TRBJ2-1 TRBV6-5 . TGTGCCAGCAGTTTGCCCAGCGGCAATGAGCAGTTCTTC CASSLPSGNEQFF
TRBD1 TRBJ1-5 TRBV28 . TGTGCCAGCAGTTTACTCGGACAGGGGGCGTTCAATCAGCCCCAGCATTTT CASSLLGQGAFNQPQHF